The sample holds a few counts of the clone carrying this T cell receptor (beta chain). Antigen unknown. The germline V gene has CDR1 SNHLY and CDR2 FYNNEI. The V end lost 3 bases, the J end lost 0 bases, and 17 bases lay between the germline ends. The CDR3 is made up of 17 amino acids. The sample is drawn from a study of beta chain features in type 1 diabetes. Since all of the isolated RNA was reverse transcribed, expressed TCRB transcripts were what got sequenced. Clones were sequenced by immunoSEQ multiplex PCR, and TCRdb holds only the in-frame ones, with some missing. The sample holds about 230,000 clones, about 9.3% seen once. General observations from the study: When Type 1 diabetes patients were examined, their TCRB CDR3s proved moderately but significantly shorter in all four CD4+ subsets.

Sequencing was done on a sample of naive CD4+ T cells from blood. The rearrangement links TRBV2 to TRBJ1-2; maybe TRBD1 (6 bases). The clonotype was recovered from a woman aged 18-29 years in good health. The CDR3 reads CASSEEARGWANYGYTF. In nucleotides, the CDR3 is TGTGCCAGCAGTGAGGAGGCCAGGGGATGGGCTAACTATGGCTACACCTTC.